This T cell receptor beta chain emerged from a study of shared clonotypes between healthy human individuals. Study-level findings and limits: When compared with the clonotypes that were shared by all four sorted-subset donors, the non-shared clonotypes turned out to have lower generation probabilities.

Profiled with immunoSEQ multiplex PCR; TCRdb holds only in-frame clones, not every one. The profile covers hundreds of thousands of clones, with roughly 73% appearing a single time and 1.5% to 2% taken by the ten largest. The germline V and J ends were trimmed by 6 bases and 12 bases, with 12 bases remaining between them. The germline gives CDR1 DFQATT, CDR2 SNEGSKA (reference sequence). This CDR3 contains 10 residues. On this clone: As yet, its antigen is unknown.

The chain combines TRBV20-1 with TRBJ2-1; D is unresolved. Material for sequencing was memory CD4+ T cells sorted from blood. Specified subset: CD45RA-negative fraction. This TCR was recovered from a woman aged 25-40 years in good health. In DNA, the CDR3 is TGCAGTGCCCGAATCGGCGTGCAGTTCTTC. This translates into CSARIGVQFF.